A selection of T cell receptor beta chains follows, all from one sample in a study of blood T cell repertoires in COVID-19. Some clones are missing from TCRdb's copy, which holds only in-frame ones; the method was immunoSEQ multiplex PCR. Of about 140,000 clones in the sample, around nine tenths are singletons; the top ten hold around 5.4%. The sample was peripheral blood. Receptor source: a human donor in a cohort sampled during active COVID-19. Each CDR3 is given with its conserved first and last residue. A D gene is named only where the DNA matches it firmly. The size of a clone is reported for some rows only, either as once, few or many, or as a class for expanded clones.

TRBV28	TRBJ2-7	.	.	TGTGCCAGCACCCAAGGGGGAACCCTGTACGAGCAGTACTTC	CASTQGGTLYEQYF
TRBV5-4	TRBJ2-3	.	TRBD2	TGTGCCAGCAGCTTGGAGGTTAGCGGGGGAATCGGCAAGTTGACAGATACGCAGTATTTT	CASSLEVSGGIGKLTDTQYF
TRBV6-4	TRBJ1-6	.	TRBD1	TGTGCCAGCAGGCAGGACAGGGGAGGTCGTTCACCCCTCCACTTT	CASRQDRGGRSPLHF
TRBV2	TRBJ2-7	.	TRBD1	TGTGCCAGCAGTGCGGACAGGGGTTCTAGCGAGCAGTACTTC	CASSADRGSSEQYF
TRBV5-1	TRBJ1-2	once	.	TGCGCCAGCAGCCACGACAGGTTCGACAATGGCTACACCTTC	CASSHDRFDNGYTF
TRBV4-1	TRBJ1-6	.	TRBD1	TGCGCCAGCAGCCATGCGACAGGGTATAATTCACCCCTCCACTTT	CASSHATGYNSPLHF
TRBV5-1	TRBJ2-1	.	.	TGCGCCAGCAGGATCAGGGGTTGGAACAATGAGCAGTTCTTC	CASRIRGWNNEQFF
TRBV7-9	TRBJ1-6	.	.	TGTGCCAGCAGCTTAGCACCGGGGGATTCACCCCTCCACTTT	CASSLAPGDSPLHF
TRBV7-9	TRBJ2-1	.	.	TGTGCCAGCAGCTTAGATCTGAGCGCTGGTGATGAGCAGTTCTTC	CASSLDLSAGDEQFF
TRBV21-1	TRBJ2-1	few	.	TGTGCCAGCAGCGTCCCGACAGGGCCTTACAATGAGCAGTTCTTC	CASSVPTGPYNEQFF
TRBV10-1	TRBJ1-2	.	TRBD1	TGCGCCAGCAGTGAGACTATCCGGGACAGGGGGCTGAGTAACTATGGCTACACCTTC	CASSETIRDRGLSNYGYTF
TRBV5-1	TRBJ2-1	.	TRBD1	TGCGCCAGCAGCTTGGGGGGGACAGACTTTTACAATGAGCAGTTCTTC	CASSLGGTDFYNEQFF
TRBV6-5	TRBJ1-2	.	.	TGTGCCAGCAGGGAGGGCTGGTATGGCTACACCTTC	CASREGWYGYTF
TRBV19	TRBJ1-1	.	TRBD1	TGTGCCAGTAGTATAGACCCACCTGACAGGGGCGATGCGGGTGGGGACACTGAAGCTTTCTTT	CASSIDPPDRGDAGGDTEAFF
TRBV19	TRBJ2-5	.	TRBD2	TGTGCCACCTCGCCCCGGACTAGCGTAGAGACCCAGTACTTC	CATSPRTSVETQYF
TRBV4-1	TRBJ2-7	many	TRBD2	TGCGCCAGCAGCCAAACACTACTAGCGGACTCTTACGAGCAGTACTTC	CASSQTLLADSYEQYF
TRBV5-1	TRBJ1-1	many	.	TGCGCCAGCAGCTTGTCAGGGCGGAACACTGAAGCTTTCTTT	CASSLSGRNTEAFF
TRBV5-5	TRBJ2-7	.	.	TGTGCCAGCAGCTTAAGCGGTCCCTACGAGCAGTACTTC	CASSLSGPYEQYF
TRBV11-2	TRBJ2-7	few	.	TGTGCCAGCAGCTTAGAACGGGGGAGCTACGAGCAGTACTTC	CASSLERGSYEQYF
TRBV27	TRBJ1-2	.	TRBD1	TGTGCCAGCAGTGGAACAGGGGGCTTAAGCTACACCTTC	CASSGTGGLSYTF
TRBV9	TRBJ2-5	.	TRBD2	TGTGCCAGCAGCCACGCCGGGACTACCCAAGAGACCCAGTACTTC	CASSHAGTTQETQYF
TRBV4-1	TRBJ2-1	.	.	TGCGCCAGCAGCCAAGATTCGGGGATTTATTCCTACAATGAGCAGTTCTTC	CASSQDSGIYSYNEQFF
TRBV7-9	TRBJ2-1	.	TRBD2	TGTGCCAGCAAGTCCGGGACTAGTGCCGATGAGCAGTTCTTC	CASKSGTSADEQFF
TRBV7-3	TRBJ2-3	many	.	TGTGCCAGCAGCCCCTACGAGAAAGATACGCAGTATTTT	CASSPYEKDTQYF
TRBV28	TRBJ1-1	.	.	TGTGCCACCAGGGGCGGGTCGACTGAAGCTTTCTTT	CATRGGSTEAFF
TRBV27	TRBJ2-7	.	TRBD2	TGTGCCAGCAGTTTTCGCGGGAGTAACGACGAGCAGTACTTC	CASSFRGSNDEQYF
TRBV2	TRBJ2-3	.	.	TGTGCCAGCCGGGTAGGGGGTAGGGGGGATACGCAGTATTTT	CASRVGGRGDTQYF
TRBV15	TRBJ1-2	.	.	TGTGCCACCAGCAGTGTCTGGGGGGAGGATGGCTACACCTTC	CATSSVWGEDGYTF
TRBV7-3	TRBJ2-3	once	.	TGTGCCAGCAGCTCACAGGAAGATACGCAGTATTTT	CASSSQEDTQYF
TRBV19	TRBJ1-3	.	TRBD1	TGTGCCAGTAATGGAGGGACAGCCTCTGAGAGTGACACCATATATTTT	CASNGGTASESDTIYF
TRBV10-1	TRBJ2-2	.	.	TGCGCCAGCAGAACAGGAGACACCGGGGAGCTGTTTTTT	CASRTGDTGELFF
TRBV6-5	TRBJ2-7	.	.	TGTGCCAGCAGTAGAGAGCGGATTCCCTCCTACGAGCAGTACTTC	CASSRERIPSYEQYF
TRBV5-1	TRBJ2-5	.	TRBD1	TGCGCCAGCAGATCAAGGGCGGACAGGGGAAGTCAAGAGACCCAGTACTTC	CASRSRADRGSQETQYF
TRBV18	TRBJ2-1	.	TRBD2	TGTGCCAGCTCCATCTCTCGAAGCGGGAGAAGGAATGAGCAGTTCTTC	CASSISRSGRRNEQFF
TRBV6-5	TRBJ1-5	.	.	TGTGCCAGCAGTTACGGGAGGGGCAATCAGCCCCAGCATTTT	CASSYGRGNQPQHF
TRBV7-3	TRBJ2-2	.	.	TGTGCCAGCAGCTTAGATGGAGGCACCGGGGAGCTGTTTTTT	CASSLDGGTGELFF
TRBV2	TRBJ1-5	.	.	TGTGCCAGCAGAGGGGGAGGGGGACGAGCCCAGCCCCAGCATTTT	CASRGGGGRAQPQHF